This T cell receptor (beta chain) was recorded in a study of blood T cell repertoires in COVID-19. Study-level background: T cells, B-cell-depleted T cells, or PBMCs supplied cDNA or gDNA.

Assay used: immunoSEQ multiplex PCR; TCRdb lists only in-frame clones, some missing. The sample has some 180,000 clones; roughly 80% are singletons. Germline assignment: CDR1 SGHTA and CDR2 FQGNSA. This CDR3 has 15 residues. Trimming cost V 4 bases and J 4 bases; bases outside gene matches: 9. The V gene is TRBV7-2, the J gene TRBJ2-7; 8 bases are a match to TRBD1. The sample taken for sequencing was peripheral blood. This clonotype was obtained from a man aged 50-59 years who had recovered from COVID-19. The CDR3 bases are TGTGCCAGCAGCTACCTACCCAGGGGGCTGTACGAGCAGTACTTC. This translates into CASSYLPRGLYEQYF.